This T cell receptor (beta chain) emerged from a study of T-cell memory formation after mild COVID-19. In this sample, this clonotype turned up a few times. Germline assignment: CDR1 LGHNA and CDR2 YSLEER. With 5 bases clipped from V and 5 bases from J, the junction kept 8 bases outside the gene matches. This CDR3 is 14 amino acids long. MiXCR, applied by TCRdb to the 5' RACE reads, yields one record per CDR3 protein. In the table there are under 300,000 distinct CDR3 sequences, roughly 10% of which are singletons. The gene calls are TRBV4-3 and TRBJ1-1, with 7 bases fitting TRBD1. Sequencing was performed on PBMCs or a T cell subset sorted from them (not recorded which). This receptor was taken from a man aged 18 to 29 who had mild COVID-19 (a few samples of this study predate the infection). Cell type and time point are not known. As DNA, the CDR3 is TGCGCCAGCAGCGGACAGGCAGGGGGGACTGAAGCTTTCTTT. This codes for CASSGQAGGTEAFF.